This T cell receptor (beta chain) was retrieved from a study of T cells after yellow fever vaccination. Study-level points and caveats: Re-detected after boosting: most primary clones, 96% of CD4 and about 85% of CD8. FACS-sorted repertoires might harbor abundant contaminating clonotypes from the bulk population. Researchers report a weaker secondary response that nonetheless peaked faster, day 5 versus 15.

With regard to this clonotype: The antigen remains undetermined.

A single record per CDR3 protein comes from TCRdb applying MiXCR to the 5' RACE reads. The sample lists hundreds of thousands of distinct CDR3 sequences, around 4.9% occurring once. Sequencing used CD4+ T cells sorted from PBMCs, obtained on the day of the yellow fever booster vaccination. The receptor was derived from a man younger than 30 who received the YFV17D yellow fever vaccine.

For the CDR3, the DNA is TGCAGTGCTAGTGCCGACCCAGGGGTGGGTAACTATGGCTACACCTTC. This encodes CSASADPGVGNYGYTF. The rearrangement joins TRBV20-1 to TRBJ1-2, with D possibly being TRBD1 (6 bases). Germline assignment: CDR1 DFQATT and CDR2 SNEGSKA (reference sequence). Trimming left V 3 bases short and J 1 base short, with 18 bases between. The CDR3 consists of 16 residues.